This is a list of T cell receptor beta chains from one sample in a study of blood T cell repertoires in COVID-19. Sequenced by immunoSEQ multiplex PCR; TCRdb stores in-frame clones only, minus some. The table shows about 320,000 clones, with roughly 90% occurring only once. Material: PBMCs or T cells enriched from blood (not recorded which). All receptors derive from a woman between 25 and 40 years old who had been exposed to COVID-19. CDR3s include the opening cysteine and the closing phenylalanine or tryptophan. D genes are given only for firm matches. Clone size is stated in some rows and not others, as once, few, many or a class when expanded.

clone size,J gene,V gene,D gene,CDR3 DNA,CDR3 protein
NA,TRBJ2-7,TRBV6-5,NA,TGTGCCAGCAGTTACTCGATTGGCAGGGGCCACGAGCAGTACTTC,CASSYSIGRGHEQYF
NA,TRBJ2-7,TRBV7-3,TRBD2,TGTGCCAGCAGCTCGGGACTAGCTCACGAGCAGTACTTC,CASSSGLAHEQYF
NA,TRBJ2-7,TRBV12-5,NA,TGTGCTAGTGGTTCGCGGATCCACTACGAGCAGTACTTC,CASGSRIHYEQYF
NA,TRBJ1-5,TRBV19,NA,TGTGCCAGTAGTATCAGTGCTTATCAGCCCCAGCATTTT,CASSISAYQPQHF
NA,TRBJ2-1,TRBV5-4,TRBD2,TGTGCCAGCAGCCGAGCAGCGGGGGGGATCAATGAGCAGTTCTTC,CASSRAAGGINEQFF
NA,TRBJ2-1,TRBV10-3,TRBD1,TGTGCCATCAGTGAGGACAGGGGCAATGAGCAGTTCTTC,CAISEDRGNEQFF
few,TRBJ1-2,TRBV7-2,NA,TGTGCCAGCAGCTTAAGCGGGGATTATGGCTACACCTTC,CASSLSGDYGYTF
NA,TRBJ1-2,TRBV6-5,NA,TGTGCCAGCAGTTACGGTGGGGGCCTCTATGGCTACACCTTC,CASSYGGGLYGYTF
NA,TRBJ1-6,TRBV2,NA,TGTGCCAGCAGGCGGTTTGACGGTTCACCCCTCCACTTT,CASRRFDGSPLHF
once,TRBJ1-1,TRBV18,NA,TGTGCCAGCTCTCCAAGACAGAGGAACACTGAAGCTTTCTTT,CASSPRQRNTEAFF
NA,TRBJ1-4,TRBV10-3,NA,TGTGCCATCAGTGGCACAGGTAATGAAAAACTGTTTTTT,CAISGTGNEKLFF
NA,TRBJ1-4,TRBV4-3,TRBD1,TGCGCCAGCAGCCAAGATGCATCTGGCACAGGGGGCGGTGAAAAACTGTTTTTT,CASSQDASGTGGGEKLFF
NA,TRBJ1-3,TRBV5-1,TRBD1,TGCGCCAGCAGCTCAGGACAGGGGGGAAACACCATATATTTT,CASSSGQGGNTIYF
NA,TRBJ1-1,TRBV18,TRBD1,TGTGCCAGCTCATGGGACAGGGACACTGAAGCTTTCTTT,CASSWDRDTEAFF
NA,TRBJ2-3,TRBV4-3,TRBD1,TGCGCCAGCAGCCAAGTGCTACAGGGGGCTGGAGATACGCAGTATTTT,CASSQVLQGAGDTQYF
NA,TRBJ2-1,TRBV4-2,TRBD2,TGTGCCAGCAGCCAAGATCGCACTAGCGGGGTCCTTTACAATGAGCAGTTCTTC,CASSQDRTSGVLYNEQFF
NA,TRBJ1-4,TRBV12-3/TRBV12-4,NA,TGTGCCAGCAGTTTAAACTGGAATGAAAAACTGTTTTTT,CASSLNWNEKLFF
NA,TRBJ2-7,TRBV12-3/TRBV12-4,TRBD1,TGTGCCAGCAGTAGGGACAGCTCCTACGAGCAGTACTTC,CASSRDSSYEQYF
NA,TRBJ2-7,TRBV6-6,TRBD2,TGTGCCAGCAGTTCCGTGACTAGCGGGGGAACCCACGAGCAGTACTTC,CASSSVTSGGTHEQYF
NA,TRBJ1-4,TRBV6-5,NA,TGTGCCAGCAGTTACTCGGAGGGTGGGGAAAAACTGTTTTTT,CASSYSEGGEKLFF
NA,TRBJ2-4,TRBV7-8,NA,TGTGCCAGCAGCTTTTTTTCCCGTGGGCAGGGGGGAGCCAAAAACATTCAGTACTTC,CASSFFSRGQGGAKNIQYF
few,TRBJ1-4,TRBV5-1,TRBD1,TGCGCCAGCAGCTCCCGGGACAGTGGAGAAAAACTGTTTTTT,CASSSRDSGEKLFF
NA,TRBJ2-2,TRBV7-2,TRBD2,TGTGCCAGCAGCCCACCCTCTCCAGCGGGGGGTACCACCGGGGAGCTGTTTTTT,CASSPPSPAGGTTGELFF
NA,TRBJ2-7,TRBV15,TRBD1,TGTGCCACCAGCAGAGATGTAGGGCCCTCGACAGGGGCCTTCTACGAGCAGTACTTC,CATSRDVGPSTGAFYEQYF
NA,TRBJ2-2,TRBV5-4,TRBD2,TGTGCCAGCAGCCCGGGACTAGCGGGGAGGAACACCGGGGAGCTGTTTTTT,CASSPGLAGRNTGELFF